The 3 T cell receptor beta chains in this list originate from one sample, sequenced in a study of regulatory T cells in long-lasting Graves disease. The time point denotes: persistent/refractory GD, antithyroid drugs over 5 years with positive TRAb. RNA extracted from PBMCs served as the sequencing template. iRepertoire HTBI primers and Arm-PCR of CDR3 regions built TCR beta libraries. TCRdb used MiXCR to reprocess the multiplex PCR reads, holding one entry per CDR3 protein. The repertoire holds 700,000 or so distinct CDR3 sequences, with about 32% as singletons. Here the sequenced sample was peripheral blood mononuclear cells (PBMCs), taken when the disease was refractory, from a patient treated with antithyroid drugs. These receptors were taken from a female donor with Graves disease.

This clonotype was detected only a few times. V usage is TRBV20-1 and J usage is TRBJ2-2, with 11 bases lining up with TRBD2. Germline loops: CDR1 DFQATT, CDR2 SNEGSKA (reference sequence). The CDR3 extends over 13 amino acids. Written as DNA, the CDR3 is TGCAGCGGGACTAGCGGATACACCGGGGAGCTGTTTTTT. Protein product: CSGTSGYTGELFF.

This clonotype was observed many times. CDR3 loop: CASSEVRLTQYF. The CDR3 region has the DNA TGTGCCAGCAGTGAAGTCAGACTGACCCAGTACTTC. The chain has TRBV2 and TRBJ2-5; D is undetermined. V lost 1 base and J lost 7, with 7 bases in between. CDR1 and CDR2 from the germline V gene are SNHLY and FYNNEI. The CDR3 covers 12 residues.

The chain is built from TRBV30 and TRBJ2-7; a possible D gene is TRBD2 (7 bases). Deletions cut 3 bases from V and 7 bases from J, with 16 bases between. CDR3 length: 13 amino acids. CDR1 and CDR2 from the germline V gene are GTSNPN and SVGIG (reference sequence). The CDR3 sequence is CAWRLEGGFEQYF. The DNA for the CDR3 is TGTGCCTGGAGGCTGGAGGGGGGGTTTGAGCAGTACTTC.